This paragraph covers one T cell receptor (beta chain) sequence. Its target is unknown. The sample belongs to a study of human T cells and chemical hapten exposure. About the study: Per-sample TCR yield variation was attributed mainly to small pooled library volume differences. General observations from the study: Counts of TCRs above 1 in 1000 frequency stayed unchanged with DPC sensitization.

Time point indicated: healthy volunteer bleed at 2 weeks. It was unfractionated whole blood from which total RNA was extracted. Original processing notes: Between roughly 20,000 and 700,000 TCRs appeared in each sample, and the median stood at 95,638. TCRdb passed the RACE reads through MiXCR, listing each CDR3 protein once. Clone size and V and J calls follow TCRdb, not the original study. The data contain about 130,000 distinct CDR3 sequences, approximately 9.5% of them seen just once; the ten biggest clones take up about 2%. This clonotype was sampled from a male donor in good health. Some clones in this sample may be carry-over from other donors' samples. Sequenced material: whole blood.

CDR3 nucleotide sequence: TGTGCCAGCAGTTACTCGATACTAGACTCCTACGAGCAGTACTTC. It specifies CASSYSILDSYEQYF. The chain couples TRBV6-5 to TRBJ2-7, with D perhaps TRBD2 (5 bases). The CDR3 sequence is 15 residues long. Germline V gene sequence: CDR1 MNHEY, CDR2 SVGAGI. The ends were cut back, 0 bases at V and 0 bases at J, with 9 bases in the middle.